This T cell receptor (beta chain) was recorded in a study of post-analysis software for immune sequencing data. TCR beta cDNA libraries had unique molecular identifiers. TCRdb analysed the PCR reads with MiXCR anew, one entry per CDR3 protein. The sample holds some 160,000 distinct CDR3 sequences, roughly 34% seen once. The V and J ends lost 1 base and 10 bases respectively, with 2 bases between them. Germline lookup yields CDR1 SGHAT and CDR2 FQNNGV. The length of the CDR3 is 11 residues. As concerns this clonotype: Its antigen is not known.

Regarding the study as a whole: In multiple sclerosis, normalized Chao1 diversity was significantly below that of controls. Patients showed TRBV5-6, TRBV5-1 and TRBV20-1 among 4 or 5 TRBV segments more frequent than in controls.

The V call is TRBV11-2, the J call TRBJ1-6; D ambiguous. The receptor's source is a girl between 10 and 17 years old with multiple sclerosis. This specimen was blood, taken after autologous hematopoietic stem cell transplantation. The CDR3 sequence: CASSLGSPLHF. DNA for the CDR3: TGTGCCAGCAGCTTAGGCTCACCCCTCCACTTT.